This entry lists 9 T cell receptor beta chains sequenced from one sample in a study of shared clonotypes between healthy human individuals (dated by TCRdb to about 2020). The library was built by means of the immunoSEQ multiplex PCR assay. Sourced from immuneACCESS, this table was stored by TCRdb with only in-frame sequences that have V and J called. A share of the clones is absent; for the studies checked, an unresolved V gene accounts for under half, and the remainder has no known explanation. For this sample the table gives around 1.4 million clones, of which around 98.5% were detected only once. The top ten clones comprise 0.36% of the sample. The sequenced material came from naive CD4+ T cells sorted from blood. The intended sense of this specimen's cell subset or site label: CD45RA+ positively selected. The receptor set was obtained from a man between 25 and 39 years old in good health.

The J gene is TRBJ2-3, the V gene TRBV6-5; TRBD2 is a possible D gene (6 bases). The CDR3 runs 14 residues. V lost 6 bases, J lost 5 bases, and 15 bases lay in between. Germline V gene sequence: CDR1 MNHEY, CDR2 SVGAGI. CDR3 protein: CASRNAGKRDTQYF. CDR3 DNA sequence: TGTGCCAGCAGGAATGCGGGAAAAAGAGATACGCAGTATTTT.

The chain recombines TRBV9 with TRBJ2-3; 10 positions agree with TRBD2. The trim removed 1 base at V and 3 bases at J, leaving 8 bases unmatched. Germline-derived CDR1 and CDR2 are SGDLS and YYNGEE. The CDR3 runs 17 residues. The CDR3 here is CASSVRGSGGGTDTQYF. The CDR3 DNA sequence: TGTGCCAGCAGCGTAAGAGGGAGCGGGGGGGGAACAGATACGCAGTATTTT.

V and J are TRBV28 and TRBJ1-1; a weak D match, TRBD1 (5 bases). This CDR3 is 12 amino acids long. V shed 4 bases and J shed 11 bases, with 14 bases lying between them. Germline V gene lookup returns CDR1 MDHEN and CDR2 SYDVKM. The CDR3 is CASSSTGTKAFF. For the CDR3, the DNA is TGTGCCAGCAGTTCTACCGGGACCAAGGCTTTCTTT. The entire variable domain, with the rest obtained from reference TRBV28 and TRBJ1-1, is as follows: DVKVTQSSRYLVKRTGEKVFLECVQDMDHENMFWYRQDPGLGLRLIYFSYDVKMKEKGDIPEGYSVSREKKERFSLILESASTNQTSMYLCASSSTGTKAFFGQGTRLTVV.

The chain uses TRBV28 and TRBJ2-5; D call uncertain. The CDR3 loop spans 12 amino acids. Between the trimmed V and J ends, which lost 7 bases and 3 bases, there was a span of 9 bases. CDR1 is MDHEN and CDR2 is SYDVKM in the germline V gene. CDR3 residues: CASKAAEETQYF. CDR3 nucleotides: TGTGCCAGCAAGGCAGCCGAAGAGACCCAGTACTTC. Complete variable domain (other parts from reference TRBV28 and TRBJ2-5): DVKVTQSSRYLVKRTGEKVFLECVQDMDHENMFWYRQDPGLGLRLIYFSYDVKMKEKGDIPEGYSVSREKKERFSLILESASTNQTSMYLCASKAAEETQYFGPGTRLLVL.

The chain employs TRBV6-5 and TRBJ1-3, with 8 positions matching TRBD1. CDR1 is MNHEY and CDR2 is SVGAGI in the germline V gene. This CDR3 comprises 16 residues. V lost 1 base to trimming and J lost 6 bases; unmatched junction nucleotides: 8. CDR3 sequence reads: CASSYWGGQGENTIYF. In nucleotides, the CDR3 is TGTGCCAGCAGTTACTGGGGTGGACAGGGTGAAAACACCATATATTTT.

This chain joins TRBV5-1 and TRBJ1-2; D is ambiguous. Germline CDR1 SGHRS, CDR2 YFSETQ. V was cut by 4 bases and J by 0 bases, with 19 bases left in between. The CDR3 runs 17 residues. The CDR3 protein is CASSPEYTRRTNYGYTF. The DNA of the CDR3 is TGCGCCAGCAGCCCTGAATATACACGGCGCACTAACTATGGCTACACCTTC.

The chain uses TRBV30 and TRBJ2-5, with D unresolved. The V and J ends lost 2 bases and 6 bases respectively, with 10 bases between them. The CDR3 loop spans 12 amino acids. The germline gives CDR1 GTSNPN, CDR2 SVGIG (reference sequence). The DNA of the CDR3 is TGTGCCTGGAGTATCAAAGGGAAGACCCAGTACTTC. It codes for CAWSIKGKTQYF.

As DNA, the CDR3 is TGTGCCAGCAGCCGCCCAGCCGTCTCCTACAATGAGCAGTTCTTC. It translates to CASSRPAVSYNEQFF. The V and J genes are TRBV5-5 and TRBJ2-1; D remains ambiguous. This CDR3 comprises 15 residues. The germline V gene encodes CDR1 SGHKS and CDR2 YYEKEE (reference sequence). The V end was cut by 4 bases, the J end by 0 bases, with 11 bases between.

The chain links TRBV6-4 to TRBJ2-1; TRBD2 aligns across 7 bases. CDR1 is MRHNA and CDR2 is SNTAGT in the germline V gene. After removal of 4 bases from V and 2 bases from J, the junction contained 5 bases not matched to a gene. CDR3 length: 15 amino acids. As DNA, the CDR3 is TGTGCCAGCAGTGGCGGGAGTTCAACCTACAATGAGCAGTTCTTC. This encodes CASSGGSSTYNEQFF.